This T cell receptor (beta chain) was observed in a study of shared clonotypes between healthy human individuals. General observations from the study: With four donors compared, 5% to 5.5% of naive CD4 clonotypes were shared. Blood alone was sampled, and tissue repertoires likely differ.

This table comes from immunoSEQ multiplex PCR, and its TCRdb copy is limited to in-frame clones, with some not included. The table has under 850,000 clones, 80% to 95% seen once; the top ten hold 24%. CD8 cells regarded as naive lacked CD45RO, were positively chosen for CCR7, and omitted terminally differentiated effector memory CD45RA+ cells. Points on this clone: As yet, its antigen is unknown.

Germline lookup yields CDR1 MNHEY and CDR2 SMNVEV (reference sequence). V was trimmed by 7 bases and J by 9 bases, leaving 25 bases between them. This CDR3 contains 16 residues. The origin of this receptor is a man under 40 in good health. This sequence joins TRBV27 and TRBJ2-1, with D possibly TRBD1 on 6 matching bases. Material for sequencing was naive CD8+ T cells sorted from blood. The DNA of the CDR3 is TGTGCCAGCACCATCACCGGGACATACAGATTGGGTGAGCAGTTCTTC. Protein product: CASTITGTYRLGEQFF.